This T cell receptor beta chain was recovered during a study of cytomegalovirus exposure and HLA in healthy donors. On the study more broadly: Roughly 92 million unique TCRs, all from HLA-typed donors, were included in an early release of the data. Study outcomes and limitations: Common viral pathogens seemed to be connected with several of the most significant clusters, according to a later analysis. Across donors, presence/absence analyses took sequencing depth to be roughly uniform.

These donors counted as nominally healthy when sampled, but unrecorded immune exposures were likely. There are 18 residues in the CDR3. After removal of 1 base from V and 2 bases from J, the junction contained 14 bases not matched to a gene. Germline V CDR1 and CDR2: SGHTA, FQGNSA. In regard to this clone: The target antigen is unknown.

The PCR had 60 Vbeta and 13 Jbeta primers. Clones were sequenced by immunoSEQ multiplex PCR, and TCRdb holds only the in-frame ones, with some missing. Here the sample table reports 100,000 to 150,000 clones. This receptor was identified in a man aged 30-40 years in good health and CMV-seronegative. Input material: PBMCs. V gene TRBV7-2 combines with J gene TRBJ2-7; 7 nucleotides line up with TRBD2. CDR3 amino acids: CASSLGGGSAGATYEQYF. DNA of the CDR3: TGTGCCAGCAGCTTAGGCGGGGGTTCGGCGGGCGCTACCTACGAGCAGTACTTC.